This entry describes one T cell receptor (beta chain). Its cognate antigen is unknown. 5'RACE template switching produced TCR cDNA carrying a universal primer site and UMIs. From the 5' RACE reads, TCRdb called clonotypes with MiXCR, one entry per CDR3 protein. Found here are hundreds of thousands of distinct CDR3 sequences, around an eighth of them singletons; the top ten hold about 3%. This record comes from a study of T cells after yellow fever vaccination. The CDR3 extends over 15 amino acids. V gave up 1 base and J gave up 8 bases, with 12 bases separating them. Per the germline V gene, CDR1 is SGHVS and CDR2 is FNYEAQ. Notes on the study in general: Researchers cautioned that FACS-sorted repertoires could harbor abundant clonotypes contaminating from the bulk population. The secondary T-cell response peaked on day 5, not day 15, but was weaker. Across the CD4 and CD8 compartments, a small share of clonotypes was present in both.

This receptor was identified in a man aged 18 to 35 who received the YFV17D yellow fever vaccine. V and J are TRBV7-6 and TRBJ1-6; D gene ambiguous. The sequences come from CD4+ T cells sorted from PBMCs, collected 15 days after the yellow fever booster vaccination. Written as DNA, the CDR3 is TGTGCCAGCAGCTTAGAGGGCAGGTTCCATTCACCCCTCCACTTT. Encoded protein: CASSLEGRFHSPLHF. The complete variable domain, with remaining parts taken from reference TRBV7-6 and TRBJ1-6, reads GAGVSQSPRYKVTKRGQDVALRCDPISGHVSLYWYRQALGQGPEFLTYFNYEAQQDKSGLPNDRFSAERPEGSISTLTIQRTEQRDSAMYRCASSLEGRFHSPLHFGNGTRLTVT.